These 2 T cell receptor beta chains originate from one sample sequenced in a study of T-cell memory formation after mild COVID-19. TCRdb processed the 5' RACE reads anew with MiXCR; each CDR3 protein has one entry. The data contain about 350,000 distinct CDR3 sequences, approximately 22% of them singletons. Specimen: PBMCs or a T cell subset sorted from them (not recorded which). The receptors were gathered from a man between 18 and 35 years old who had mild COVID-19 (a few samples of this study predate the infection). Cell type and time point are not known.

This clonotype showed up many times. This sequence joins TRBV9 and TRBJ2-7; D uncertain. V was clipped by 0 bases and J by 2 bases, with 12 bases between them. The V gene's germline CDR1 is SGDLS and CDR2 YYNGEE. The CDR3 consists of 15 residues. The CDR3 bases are TGTGCCAGCAGCGTAGCGTGGCAGACCCCCTACGAGCAGTACTTC. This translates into CASSVAWQTPYEQYF.

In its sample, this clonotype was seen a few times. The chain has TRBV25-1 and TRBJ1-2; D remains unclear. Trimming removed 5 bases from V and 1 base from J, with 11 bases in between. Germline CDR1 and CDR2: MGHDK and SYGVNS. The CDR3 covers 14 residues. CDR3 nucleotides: TGTGCCAGCAGTCGTGGTAGTCGTAACTATGGCTACACCTTC. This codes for CASSRGSRNYGYTF.